The 4 T cell receptor beta chains given below trace back to one sample, sequenced in a study of blood T cell repertoires in COVID-19. Sequencing was performed with immunoSEQ multiplex PCR; in TCRdb, only in-frame clones are kept and a portion is missing. Here the sample spans some 230,000 clones, around 83% being singletons. The sequencing input was peripheral blood. All receptors derive from a woman aged 45-59 years with acute or convalescent COVID-19.

This chain uses TRBV7-8 with TRBJ1-2, with D possibly TRBD1 on 5 matching bases. V lost 0 bases to trimming and J lost 6 bases, with 11 bases between them. Germline CDR1 SGHVS, CDR2 FQNEAQ. The length of the CDR3 is 14 residues. CDR3 in DNA: TGTGCCAGCAGCTTAGCTGGCAGGGTGCATGGCTACACCTTC. It codes for CASSLAGRVHGYTF.

The table lists this clone with a count of one. The gene calls are TRBV5-4 and TRBJ2-6; D remains ambiguous. Trimming removed 0 bases from V and 0 bases from J, with 7 bases in between. This CDR3 comprises 16 residues. CDR1 is SGHNT, CDR2 YYREEE, per germline (reference sequence). Here the CDR3 reads CASSLDYSSGANVLTF. CDR3 coding DNA: TGTGCCAGCAGCTTGGATTACAGCTCTGGGGCCAACGTCCTGACTTTC.

V usage is TRBV15 and J usage is TRBJ1-2; D unresolved. CDR3 length: 15 residues. Germline lookup yields CDR1 LNHNV and CDR2 YYDKDF (reference sequence). V was shortened by 0 bases and J by 6 bases, with 14 bases between the two germline ends. As DNA, the CDR3 is TGTGCCACCAGCAGAGATCTCGATTCGGGGAATGGCTACACCTTC. This encodes CATSRDLDSGNGYTF.

The gene calls are TRBV3-1 (or the pseudogene TRBV3-2) and TRBJ1-5; D remains ambiguous. Germline V lookup: CDR1 LGHDT, CDR2 YNNKEL (reference sequence). V lost 1 base, J lost 0 bases, and 13 bases lay in between. The CDR3 totals 17 residues. CDR3 region: CASSQGFTADSNQPQHF. The CDR3, as DNA: TGTGCCAGCAGCCAAGGATTCACAGCCGATAGCAATCAGCCCCAGCATTTT.